This T cell receptor (beta chain) was sequenced during a study of T cell responses to AZD1222 COVID-19 vaccine. Generated by immunoSEQ multiplex PCR, the TCRdb table keeps only in-frame clones and is missing some. The sample lists roughly 100,000 clones; roughly 87% were seen once. Study outcomes and limitations: Nearly half of spike-specific TCRs reportedly target unmutated variant regions.

CDR1 and CDR2 (germline): SGHAT, FQNNGV. The CDR3 contains 15 residues. Germline trimming cut 5 bases from V and 7 bases from J; bases unmatched to any gene: 9. With regard to this clone: Its specificity is not known.

This TCR derives from an adult in good health. Sequenced material: peripheral blood, taken on day 0 of AZD1222 vaccination. V usage is TRBV11-2 and J usage is TRBJ2-3; TRBD2 aligns across 10 bases. The CDR3 is CASSPGSGGAHTQYF. CDR3 DNA sequence: TGTGCCAGCAGCCCCGGCAGCGGGGGGGCCCATACGCAGTATTTT.